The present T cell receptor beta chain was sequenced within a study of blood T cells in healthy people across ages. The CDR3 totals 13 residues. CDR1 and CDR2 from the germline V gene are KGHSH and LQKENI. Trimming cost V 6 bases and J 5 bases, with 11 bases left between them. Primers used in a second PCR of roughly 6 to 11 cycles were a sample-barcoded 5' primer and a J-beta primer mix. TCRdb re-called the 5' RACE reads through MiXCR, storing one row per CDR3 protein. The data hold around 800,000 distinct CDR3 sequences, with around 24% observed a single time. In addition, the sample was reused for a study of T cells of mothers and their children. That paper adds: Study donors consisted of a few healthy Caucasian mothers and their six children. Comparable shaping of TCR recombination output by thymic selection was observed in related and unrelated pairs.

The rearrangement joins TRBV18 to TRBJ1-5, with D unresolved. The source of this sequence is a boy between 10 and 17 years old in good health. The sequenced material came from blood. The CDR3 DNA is TGTGCCAGCTCGCTGAATTCCGATCAGCCCCAGCATTTT. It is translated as CASSLNSDQPQHF.